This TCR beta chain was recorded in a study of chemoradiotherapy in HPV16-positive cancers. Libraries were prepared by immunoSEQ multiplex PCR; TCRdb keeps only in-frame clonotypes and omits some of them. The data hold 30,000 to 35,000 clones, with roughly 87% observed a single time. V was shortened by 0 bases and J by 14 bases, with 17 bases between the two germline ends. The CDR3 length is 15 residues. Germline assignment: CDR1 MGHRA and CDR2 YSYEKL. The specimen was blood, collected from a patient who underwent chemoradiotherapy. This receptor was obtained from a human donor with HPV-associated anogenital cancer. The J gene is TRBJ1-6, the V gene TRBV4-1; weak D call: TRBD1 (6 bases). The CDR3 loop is CASSQEPTGRDSLHF. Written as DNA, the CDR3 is TGCGCCAGCAGCCAAGAACCCACAGGGAGAGATTCCCTCCACTTT.